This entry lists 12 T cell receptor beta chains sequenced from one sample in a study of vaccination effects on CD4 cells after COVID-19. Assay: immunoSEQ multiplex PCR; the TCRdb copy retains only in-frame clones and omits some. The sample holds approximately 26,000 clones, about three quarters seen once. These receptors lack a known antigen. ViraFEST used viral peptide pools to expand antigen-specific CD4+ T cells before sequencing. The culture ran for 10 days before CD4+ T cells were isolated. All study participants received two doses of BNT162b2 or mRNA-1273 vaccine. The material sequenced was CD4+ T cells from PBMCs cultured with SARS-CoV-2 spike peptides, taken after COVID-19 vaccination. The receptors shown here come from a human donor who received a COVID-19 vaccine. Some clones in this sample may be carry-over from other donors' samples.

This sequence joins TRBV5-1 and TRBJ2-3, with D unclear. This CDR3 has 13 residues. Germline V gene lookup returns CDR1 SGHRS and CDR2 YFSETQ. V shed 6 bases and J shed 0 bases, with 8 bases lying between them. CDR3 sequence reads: CASNGYSTDTQYF. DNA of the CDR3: TGCGCCAGCAACGGATATAGCACAGATACGCAGTATTTT.

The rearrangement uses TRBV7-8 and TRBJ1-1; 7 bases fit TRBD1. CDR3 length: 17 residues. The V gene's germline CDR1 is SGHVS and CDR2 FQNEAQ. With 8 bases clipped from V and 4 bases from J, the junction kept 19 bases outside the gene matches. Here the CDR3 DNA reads TGTGCCAGCGCATCCCACTCAGGGGGTTCCATTAGCACTGAAGCTTTCTTT. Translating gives CASASHSGGSISTEAFF.

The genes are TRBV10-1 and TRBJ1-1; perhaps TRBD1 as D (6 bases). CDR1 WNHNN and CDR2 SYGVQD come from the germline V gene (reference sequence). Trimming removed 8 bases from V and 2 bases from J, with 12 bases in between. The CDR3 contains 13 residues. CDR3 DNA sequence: TGCGCCAGCTCTTACAGGGAAAACACTGAAGCTTTCTTT. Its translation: CASSYRENTEAFF.

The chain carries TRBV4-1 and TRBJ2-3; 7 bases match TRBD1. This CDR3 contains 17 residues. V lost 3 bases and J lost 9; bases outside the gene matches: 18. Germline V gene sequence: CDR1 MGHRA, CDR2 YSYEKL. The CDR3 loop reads CASSQLQLTGNFPTQYF. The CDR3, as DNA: TGCGCCAGCAGCCAGCTCCAACTGACAGGGAACTTCCCAACGCAGTATTTT.

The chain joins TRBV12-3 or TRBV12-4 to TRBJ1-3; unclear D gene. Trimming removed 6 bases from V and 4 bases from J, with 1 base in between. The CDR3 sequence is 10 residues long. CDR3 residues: CASSGNTIYF. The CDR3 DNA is TGTGCCAGCAGCGGAAACACCATATATTTT.

DNA of the CDR3: TGTGCCAGTAGGGGAATGGATCGCCCCAATCAGCCCCAGCATTTT. This codes for CASRGMDRPNQPQHF. The rearrangement links TRBV19 to TRBJ1-5; D ambiguous. V was shortened by 6 bases and J by 3 bases, with 15 bases between the two germline ends. The length of the CDR3 is 15 residues. Germline V gives CDR1 LNHDA, CDR2 SQIVND (reference sequence).

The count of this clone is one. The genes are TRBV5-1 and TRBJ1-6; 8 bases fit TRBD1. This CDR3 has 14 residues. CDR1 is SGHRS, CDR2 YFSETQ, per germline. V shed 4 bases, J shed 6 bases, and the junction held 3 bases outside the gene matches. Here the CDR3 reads CASSHGQGNSPLHF. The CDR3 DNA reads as TGCGCCAGCAGCCACGGACAGGGTAATTCACCCCTCCACTTT.

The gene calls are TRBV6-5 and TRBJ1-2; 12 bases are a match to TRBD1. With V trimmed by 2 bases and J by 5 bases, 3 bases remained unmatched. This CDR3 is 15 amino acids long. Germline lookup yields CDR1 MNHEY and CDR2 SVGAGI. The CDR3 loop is CASSYGTGGAYGYTF. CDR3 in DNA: TGTGCCAGCAGTTACGGGACAGGGGGCGCTTATGGCTACACCTTC.

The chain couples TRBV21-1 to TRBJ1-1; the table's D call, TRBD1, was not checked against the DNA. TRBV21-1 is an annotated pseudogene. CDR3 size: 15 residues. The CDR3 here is CASSKGGDRATEAFF. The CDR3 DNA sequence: TGTGCCAGCAGCAAAGGCGGGGACAGAGCCACTGAAGCTTTCTTT.

The CDR3: CANAPAAEETQYF. CDR3 bases: TGTGCCAACGCACCCGCCGCCGAGGAGACCCAGTACTTC. The genes are TRBV10-3 and TRBJ2-5; no firm D call. There are 13 residues in the CDR3. The germline V gene has CDR1 ENHRY and CDR2 SYGVKD. V was trimmed by 10 bases and J by 5 bases, leaving 17 bases between them.

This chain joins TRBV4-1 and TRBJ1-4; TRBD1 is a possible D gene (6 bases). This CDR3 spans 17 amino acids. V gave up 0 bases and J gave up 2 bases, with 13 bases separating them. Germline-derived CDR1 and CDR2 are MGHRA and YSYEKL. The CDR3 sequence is CASSQDFEGGTNEKLFF. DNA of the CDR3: TGCGCCAGCAGCCAAGATTTTGAGGGGGGGACTAATGAAAAACTGTTTTTT.

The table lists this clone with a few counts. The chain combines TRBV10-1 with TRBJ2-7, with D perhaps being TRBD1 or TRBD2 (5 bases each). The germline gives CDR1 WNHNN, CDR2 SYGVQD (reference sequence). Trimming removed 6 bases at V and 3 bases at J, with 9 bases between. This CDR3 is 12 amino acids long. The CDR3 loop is CASRRDRYEQYV. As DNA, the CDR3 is TGCGCCAGCAGAAGGGACCGCTACGAGCAGTACGTC.